This is a list of T cell receptor beta chains from one sample in a study of T-cell memory formation after mild COVID-19. TCRdb passed the 5' RACE reads through MiXCR, listing each CDR3 protein once. The table includes about 29,000 distinct CDR3 sequences, about 12% detected once. The specimen was PBMCs or a T cell subset sorted from them (not recorded which). Receptors were obtained from an adult woman who had mild COVID-19 (a few samples of this study predate the infection). Cell type and time point are not known. The CDR3 runs from the conserved cysteine through the conserved F or W. A D gene is named only where the DNA matches it firmly. For some rows the clone size is stated as once, few or many, or as a class when expanded; others skip it.

many	.	TRBV4-3	CASSSHTSGANVLTF
many	TRBD1	TRBV12-3/TRBV12-4	CASRGQGATEAFF
many	TRBD1	TRBV27	CASSQGGQGSSPLHF
many	.	TRBV20-1	CSAKWGGRDTEAFF
many	.	TRBV15	CATSRTSQPQHF
many	.	TRBV9	CASSVGSVVGNTIYF
few	.	TRBV5-4	CASSLIQGSGETQYF
many	TRBD1	TRBV7-9	CASSLGTGRQPQHF
few	.	TRBV19	CASSIVYNEQFF
many	.	TRBV23-1	CASSQSGVGEGRPRNTEAFF
many	.	TRBV7-3	CASSPGPYNEQFF
many	.	TRBV6-6	CASSYPQRSGEQFF
many	.	TRBV9	CASSVGMRLSSPLHF
many	.	TRBV14	CASSRLTGQNTEAFF
few	.	TRBV1	CTSIAGRRSGANVLTF
many	.	TRBV20-1	CSARDLERPIDTQYF
many	TRBD1	TRBV24-1	CATSDYQGAPYNEQFF
many	TRBD2	TRBV5-1	CASLAGGDSNTGELFF
many	.	TRBV18	CASSPPGTNIQYF
many	TRBD2	TRBV9	CASSPGTSGSPTSYEQYF
many	.	TRBV21-1	CASRTRVISTDTQYF
once	TRBD2	TRBV4-3	CASSESLADLEGETQYF
few	TRBD1	TRBV4-1	CASSQEGKGARAGSGNTIYF
many	.	TRBV29-1	CSVVYSTDLPFF
many	TRBD1	TRBV29-1	CSVGTGEGTEAFF
many	.	TRBV29-1	CSVGGADTDTQYF
many	.	TRBV5-4	CASTARGADGYTF
many	.	TRBV19	CASSISVGTDTQYF
many	.	TRBV18	CASSPLQGPGLVRDTQYF
many	.	TRBV6-5	CATGLISGNTIYF
many	.	TRBV7-2	CASSLRRSSGNTIYF
many	.	TRBV15	CATSRDSANQPQHF
.	TRBD1	TRBV11-2	CASSPGRGLSYGYTF
.	TRBD1	TRBV12-3/TRBV12-4	CASSHTGTGSGYTEAFF
many	.	TRBV20-1	CSAPLKDEAFF
many	.	TRBV7-2	CASSLEAQGGTEAFF
many	.	TRBV18	CASSPRADSYNEQFF
many	TRBD1	TRBV6-2/TRBV6-3	CASSNNRDSDGYTF
many	TRBD2	TRBV25-1	CASSGTSGGPRTDTQYF
many	TRBD2	TRBV3-1	CASSRLAGGKTDTQYF
few	TRBD1	TRBV11-2	CASSSGQGFSYEQYF
many	.	TRBV10-3	CAISESPDSVGYTF
many	TRBD2	TRBV5-1	CASSLASGGGTDTQYF
many	TRBD2	TRBV6-1	CASRPQQTPFGGEQFF
many	.	TRBV7-2	CASSLVIALSSYEQYF
many	.	TRBV3-1	CASSPLTLTASSGNTIYF
many	TRBD1	TRBV7-8	CASSLPKDRGSEQYF
.	TRBD2	TRBV4-2	CASSQELAGGTDTPYF
many	.	TRBV20-1	CSASGTAITYEQYF